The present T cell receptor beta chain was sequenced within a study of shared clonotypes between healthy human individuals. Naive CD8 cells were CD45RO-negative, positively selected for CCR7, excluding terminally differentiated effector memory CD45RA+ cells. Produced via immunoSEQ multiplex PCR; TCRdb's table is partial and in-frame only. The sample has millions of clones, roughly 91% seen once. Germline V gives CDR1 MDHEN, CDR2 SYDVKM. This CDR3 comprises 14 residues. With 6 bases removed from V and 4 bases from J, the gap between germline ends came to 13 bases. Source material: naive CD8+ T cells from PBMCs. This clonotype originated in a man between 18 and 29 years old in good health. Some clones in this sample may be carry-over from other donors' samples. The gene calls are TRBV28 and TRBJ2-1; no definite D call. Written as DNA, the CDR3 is TGTGCCAGCAGACGATGGACGGGTTACAATGAGCAGTTCTTC. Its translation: CASRRWTGYNEQFF. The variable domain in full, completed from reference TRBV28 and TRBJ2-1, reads DVKVTQSSRYLVKRTGEKVFLECVQDMDHENMFWYRQDPGLGLRLIYFSYDVKMKEKGDIPEGYSVSREKKERFSLILESASTNQTSMYLCASRRWTGYNEQFFGPGTRLTVL.